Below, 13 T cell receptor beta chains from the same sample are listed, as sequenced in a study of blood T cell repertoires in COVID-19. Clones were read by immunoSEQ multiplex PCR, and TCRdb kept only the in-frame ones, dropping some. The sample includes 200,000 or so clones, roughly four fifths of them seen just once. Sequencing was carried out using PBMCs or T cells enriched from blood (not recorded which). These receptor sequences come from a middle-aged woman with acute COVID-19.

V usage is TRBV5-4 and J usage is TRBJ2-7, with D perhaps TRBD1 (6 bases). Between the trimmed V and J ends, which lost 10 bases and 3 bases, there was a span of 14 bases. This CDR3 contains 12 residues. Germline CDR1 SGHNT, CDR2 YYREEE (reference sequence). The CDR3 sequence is CAYREGGYEQYF. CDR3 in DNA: TGTGCCTACCGTGAAGGGGGCTACGAGCAGTACTTC.

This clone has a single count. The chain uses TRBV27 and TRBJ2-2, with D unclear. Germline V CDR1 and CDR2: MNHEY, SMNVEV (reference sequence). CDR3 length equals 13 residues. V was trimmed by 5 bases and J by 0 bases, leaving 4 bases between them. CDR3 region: CASSPSNTGELFF. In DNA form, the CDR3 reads TGTGCCAGCAGTCCCTCGAACACCGGGGAGCTGTTTTTT.

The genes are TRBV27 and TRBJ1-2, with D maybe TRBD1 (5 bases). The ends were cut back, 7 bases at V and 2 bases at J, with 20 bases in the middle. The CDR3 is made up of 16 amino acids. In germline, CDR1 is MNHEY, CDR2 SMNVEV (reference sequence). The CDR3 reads CASTALGGGRNYGYTF. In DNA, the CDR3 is TGTGCCAGCACGGCTTTGGGTGGGGGGAGAAACTATGGCTACACCTTC.

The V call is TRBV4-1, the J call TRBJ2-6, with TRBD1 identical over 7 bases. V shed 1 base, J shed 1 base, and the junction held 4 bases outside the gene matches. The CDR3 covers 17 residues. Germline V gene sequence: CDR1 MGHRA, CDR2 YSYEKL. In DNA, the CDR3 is TGCGCCAGCAGCCAAGTACAGGGGCAATCTGGGGCCAACGTCCTGACTTTC. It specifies CASSQVQGQSGANVLTF.

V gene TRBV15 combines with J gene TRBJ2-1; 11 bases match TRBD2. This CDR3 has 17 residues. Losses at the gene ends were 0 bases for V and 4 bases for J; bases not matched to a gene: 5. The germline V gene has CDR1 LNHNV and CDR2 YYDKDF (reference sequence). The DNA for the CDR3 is TGTGCCACCAGCAGAGACGTACTAGCGGGGGCTTACAATGAGCAGTTCTTC. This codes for CATSRDVLAGAYNEQFF.

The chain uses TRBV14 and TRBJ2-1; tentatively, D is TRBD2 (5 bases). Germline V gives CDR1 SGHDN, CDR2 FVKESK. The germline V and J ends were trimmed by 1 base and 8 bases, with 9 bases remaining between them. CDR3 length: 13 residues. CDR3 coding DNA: TGTGCCAGCAGCCAAGGGGTCGGGGATGAGCAGTTCTTC. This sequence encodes CASSQGVGDEQFF.

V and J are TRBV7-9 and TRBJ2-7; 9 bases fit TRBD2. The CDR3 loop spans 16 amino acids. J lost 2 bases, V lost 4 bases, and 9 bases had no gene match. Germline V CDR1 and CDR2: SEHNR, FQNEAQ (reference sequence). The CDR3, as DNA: TGTGCCAGCAGCTCGTCTACTAGCGGGCGTCCCTACGAGCAGTACTTC. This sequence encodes CASSSSTSGRPYEQYF.

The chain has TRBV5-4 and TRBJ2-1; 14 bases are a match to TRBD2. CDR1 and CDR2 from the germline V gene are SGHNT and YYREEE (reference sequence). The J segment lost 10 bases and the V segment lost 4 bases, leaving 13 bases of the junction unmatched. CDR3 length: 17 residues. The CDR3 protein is CASSPGLAGAPVKEQFF. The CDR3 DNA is TGTGCCAGCAGCCCGGGACTAGCGGGAGCCCCCGTCAAAGAGCAGTTCTTC.

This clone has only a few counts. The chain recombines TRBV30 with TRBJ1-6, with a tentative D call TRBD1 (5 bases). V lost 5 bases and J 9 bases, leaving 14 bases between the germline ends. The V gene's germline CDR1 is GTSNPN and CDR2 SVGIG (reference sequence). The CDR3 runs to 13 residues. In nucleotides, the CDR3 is TGTGCCTGGTCACAGGCTGCGCGTTCACCCCTCCACTTT. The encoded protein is CAWSQAARSPLHF.

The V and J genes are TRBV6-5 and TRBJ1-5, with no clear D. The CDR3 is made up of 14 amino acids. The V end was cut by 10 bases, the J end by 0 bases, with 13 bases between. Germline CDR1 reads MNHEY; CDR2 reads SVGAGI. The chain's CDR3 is CATCPTYSNQPQHF. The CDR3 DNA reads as TGTGCCACTTGTCCCACCTATAGCAATCAGCCCCAGCATTTT.

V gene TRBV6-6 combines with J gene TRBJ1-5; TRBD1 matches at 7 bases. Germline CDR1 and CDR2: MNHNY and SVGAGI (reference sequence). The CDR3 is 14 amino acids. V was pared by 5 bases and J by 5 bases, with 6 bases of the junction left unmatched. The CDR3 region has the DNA TGTGCCAGCAGTCCGCAGGGGGTCGATCAGCCCCAGCATTTT. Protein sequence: CASSPQGVDQPQHF.

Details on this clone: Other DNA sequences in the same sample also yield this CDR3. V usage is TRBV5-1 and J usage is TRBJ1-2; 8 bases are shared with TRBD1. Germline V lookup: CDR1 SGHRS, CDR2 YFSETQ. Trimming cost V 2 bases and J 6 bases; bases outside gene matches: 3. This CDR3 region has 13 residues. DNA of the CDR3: TGCGCCAGCAGCTTAGGACAGGGTGATGGCTACACCTTC. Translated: CASSLGQGDGYTF.

Written as DNA, the CDR3 is TGTGCCAGCAGTTTAGAAAGGACTTACTACAATGAGCAGTTCTTC. Its translation is CASSLERTYYNEQFF. V gene TRBV28 combines with J gene TRBJ2-1; possibly TRBD2 for D (5 bases). The CDR3 runs to 15 residues. In germline, CDR1 is MDHEN, CDR2 SYDVKM. Trimming took off 2 bases at V and 3 bases at J, with 11 bases between the two ends.